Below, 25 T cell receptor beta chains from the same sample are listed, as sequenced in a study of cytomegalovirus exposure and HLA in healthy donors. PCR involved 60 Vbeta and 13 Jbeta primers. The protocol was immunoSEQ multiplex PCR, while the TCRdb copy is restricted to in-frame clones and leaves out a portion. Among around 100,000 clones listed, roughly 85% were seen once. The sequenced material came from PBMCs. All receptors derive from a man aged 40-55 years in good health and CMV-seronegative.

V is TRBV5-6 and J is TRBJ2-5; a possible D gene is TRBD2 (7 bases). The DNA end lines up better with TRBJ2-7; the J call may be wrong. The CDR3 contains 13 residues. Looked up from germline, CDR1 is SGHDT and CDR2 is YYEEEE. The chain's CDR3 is CASTRGASYEQYF. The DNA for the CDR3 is TGTGCCAGCACCCGGGGGGCTTCCTACGAGCAGTACTTC.

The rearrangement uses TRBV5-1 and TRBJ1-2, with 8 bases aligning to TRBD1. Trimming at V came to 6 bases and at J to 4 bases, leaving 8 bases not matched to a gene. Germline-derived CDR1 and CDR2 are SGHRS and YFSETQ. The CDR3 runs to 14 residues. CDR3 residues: CASKSDRGVYGYTF. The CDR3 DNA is TGCGCCAGCAAAAGTGACAGGGGTGTCTATGGCTACACCTTC.

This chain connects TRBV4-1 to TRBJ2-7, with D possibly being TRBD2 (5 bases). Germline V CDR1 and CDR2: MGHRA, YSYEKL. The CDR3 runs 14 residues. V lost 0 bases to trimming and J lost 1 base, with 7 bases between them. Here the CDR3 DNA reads TGCGCCAGCAGCCAAGACCCGGGGTCCTACGAGCAGTACTTC. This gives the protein CASSQDPGSYEQYF.

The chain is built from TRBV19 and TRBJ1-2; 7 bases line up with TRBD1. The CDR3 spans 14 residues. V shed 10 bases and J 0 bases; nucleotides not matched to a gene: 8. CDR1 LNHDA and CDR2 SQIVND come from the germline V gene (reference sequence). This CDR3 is CATPKTGSNYGYTF. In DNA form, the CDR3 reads TGTGCCACTCCCAAGACAGGGTCTAACTATGGCTACACCTTC.

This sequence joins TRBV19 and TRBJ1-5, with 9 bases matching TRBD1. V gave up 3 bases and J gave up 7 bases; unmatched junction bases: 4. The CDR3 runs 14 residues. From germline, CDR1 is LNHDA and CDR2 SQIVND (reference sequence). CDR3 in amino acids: CASSIPGQGQPQHF. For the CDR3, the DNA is TGTGCCAGTAGTATTCCGGGACAGGGACAGCCCCAGCATTTT.

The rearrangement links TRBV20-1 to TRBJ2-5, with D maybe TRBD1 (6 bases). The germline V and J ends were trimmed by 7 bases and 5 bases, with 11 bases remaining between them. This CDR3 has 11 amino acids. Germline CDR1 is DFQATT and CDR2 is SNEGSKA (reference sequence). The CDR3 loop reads CSVRQEETQYF. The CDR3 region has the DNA TGCAGTGTAAGACAGGAGGAGACCCAGTACTTC.

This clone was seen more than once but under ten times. CDR3 protein: CASSVTGYEQYF. The CDR3 bases are TGTGCCAGCAGCGTGACAGGATACGAGCAGTACTTC. This rearrangement joins TRBV5-8 to TRBJ2-7; possibly TRBD1 for D (6 bases). This CDR3 spans 12 amino acids. The ends were cut back, 4 bases at V and 4 bases at J, with 9 bases in the middle. Germline loops: CDR1 SGHTS, CDR2 YDEGEE.

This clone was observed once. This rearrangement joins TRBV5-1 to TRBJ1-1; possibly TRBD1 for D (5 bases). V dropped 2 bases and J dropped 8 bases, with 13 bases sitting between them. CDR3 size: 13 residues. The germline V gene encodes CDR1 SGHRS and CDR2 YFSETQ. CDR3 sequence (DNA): TGCGCCAGCAGCTTAGGGGTGGAGGGAGAAGCTTTCTTT. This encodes CASSLGVEGEAFF.

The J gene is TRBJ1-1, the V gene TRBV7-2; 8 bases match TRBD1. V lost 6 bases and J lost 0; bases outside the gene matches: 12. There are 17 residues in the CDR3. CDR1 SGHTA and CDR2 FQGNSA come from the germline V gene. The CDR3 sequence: CASRTYPDRVMNTEAFF. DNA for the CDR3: TGTGCCAGCAGAACCTACCCGGACAGGGTGATGAACACTGAAGCTTTCTTT. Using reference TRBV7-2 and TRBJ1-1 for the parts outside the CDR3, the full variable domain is GAGVSQSPSNKVTEKGKDVELRCDPISGHTALYWYRQSLGQGLEFLIYFQGNSAPDKSGLPSDRFSAERTGGSVSTLTIQRTQQEDSAVYLCASRTYPDRVMNTEAFFGQGTRLTVV.

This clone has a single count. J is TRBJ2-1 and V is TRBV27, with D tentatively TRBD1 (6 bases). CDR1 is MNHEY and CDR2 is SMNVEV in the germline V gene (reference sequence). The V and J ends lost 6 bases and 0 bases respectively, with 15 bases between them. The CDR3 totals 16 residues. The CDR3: CASSHYRAGSYNEQFF. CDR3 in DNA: TGTGCCAGCAGCCACTACAGGGCTGGCTCCTACAATGAGCAGTTCTTC.

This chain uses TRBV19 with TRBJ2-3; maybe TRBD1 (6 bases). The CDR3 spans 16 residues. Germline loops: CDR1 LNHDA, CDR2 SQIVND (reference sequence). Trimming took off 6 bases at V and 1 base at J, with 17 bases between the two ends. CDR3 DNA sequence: TGTGCCAGTAGCCCGGTGGGGGCATACCGCACAGATACGCAGTATTTT. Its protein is CASSPVGAYRTDTQYF. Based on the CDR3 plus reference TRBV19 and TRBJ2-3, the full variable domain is DGGITQSPKYLFRKEGQNVTLSCEQNLNHDAMYWYRQDPGQGLRLIYYSQIVNDFQKGDIAEGYSVSREKKESFPLTVTSAQKNPTAFYLCASSPVGAYRTDTQYFGPGTRLTVL.

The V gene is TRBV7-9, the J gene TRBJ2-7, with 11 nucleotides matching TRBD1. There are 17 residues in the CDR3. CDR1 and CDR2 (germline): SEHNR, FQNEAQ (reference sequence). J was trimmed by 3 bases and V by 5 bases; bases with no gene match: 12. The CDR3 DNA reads TGTGCCAGCAGCCCCTCCTTGGGGACAGGGGGAGGCTACGAGCAGTACTTC. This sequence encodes CASSPSLGTGGGYEQYF.

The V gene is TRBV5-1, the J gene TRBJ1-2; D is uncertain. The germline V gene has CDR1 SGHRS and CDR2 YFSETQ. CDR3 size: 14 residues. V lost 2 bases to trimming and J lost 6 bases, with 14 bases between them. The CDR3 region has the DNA TGCGCCAGCAGCTTCCGGGGTCAGAGGGATGGCTACACCTTC. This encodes CASSFRGQRDGYTF. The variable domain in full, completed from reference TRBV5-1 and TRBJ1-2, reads KAGVTQTPRYLIKTRGQQVTLSCSPISGHRSVSWYQQTPGQGLQFLFEYFSETQRNKGNFPGRFSGRQFSNSRSEMNVSTLELGDSALYLCASSFRGQRDGYTFGSGTRLTVV.

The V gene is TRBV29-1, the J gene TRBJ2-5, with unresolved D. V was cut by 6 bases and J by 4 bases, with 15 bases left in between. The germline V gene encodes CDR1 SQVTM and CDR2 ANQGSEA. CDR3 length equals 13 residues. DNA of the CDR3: TGCAGCGTGTCGCCCTCACACAGAGAGACCCAGTACTTC. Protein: CSVSPSHRETQYF.

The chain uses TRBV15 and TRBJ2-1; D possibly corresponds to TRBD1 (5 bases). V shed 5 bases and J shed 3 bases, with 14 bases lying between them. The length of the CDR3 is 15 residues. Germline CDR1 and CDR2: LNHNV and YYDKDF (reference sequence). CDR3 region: CATSGKTVHYNEQFF. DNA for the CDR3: TGTGCCACCAGCGGGAAGACAGTCCACTACAATGAGCAGTTCTTC.

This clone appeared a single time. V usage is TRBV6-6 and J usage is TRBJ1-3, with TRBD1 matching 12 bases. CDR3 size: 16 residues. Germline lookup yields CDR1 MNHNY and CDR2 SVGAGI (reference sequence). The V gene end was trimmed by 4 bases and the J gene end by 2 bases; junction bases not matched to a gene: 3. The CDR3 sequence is CASSSGQGAAGNTIYF. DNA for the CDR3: TGTGCCAGCAGTTCGGGACAGGGGGCGGCTGGAAACACCATATATTTT.

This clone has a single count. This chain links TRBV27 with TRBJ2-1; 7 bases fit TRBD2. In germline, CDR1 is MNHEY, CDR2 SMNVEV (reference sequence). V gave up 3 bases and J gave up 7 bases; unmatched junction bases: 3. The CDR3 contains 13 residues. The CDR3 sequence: CASSFGGGNEQFF. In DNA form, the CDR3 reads TGTGCCAGCAGTTTTGGCGGGGGAAATGAGCAGTTCTTC.

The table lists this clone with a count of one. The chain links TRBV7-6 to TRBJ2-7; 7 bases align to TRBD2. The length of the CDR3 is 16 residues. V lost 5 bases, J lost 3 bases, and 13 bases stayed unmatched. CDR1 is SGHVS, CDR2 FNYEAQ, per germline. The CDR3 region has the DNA TGTGCCAGCAGCCAAAGCGGGGCTAGGGATCTCTACGAGCAGTACTTC. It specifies CASSQSGARDLYEQYF.

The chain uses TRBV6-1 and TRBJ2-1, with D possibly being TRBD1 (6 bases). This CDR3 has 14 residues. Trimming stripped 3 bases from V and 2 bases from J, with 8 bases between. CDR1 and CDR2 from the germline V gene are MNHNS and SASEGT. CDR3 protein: CASSDNRAYNEQFF. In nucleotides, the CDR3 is TGTGCCAGCAGTGATAACAGGGCCTACAATGAGCAGTTCTTC.

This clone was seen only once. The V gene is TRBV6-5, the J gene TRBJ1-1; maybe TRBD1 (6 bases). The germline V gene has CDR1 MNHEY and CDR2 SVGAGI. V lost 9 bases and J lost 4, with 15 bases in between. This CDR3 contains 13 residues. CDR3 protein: CASSVGAGTEAFF. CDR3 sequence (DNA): TGTGCCAGTAGTGTGGGGGCGGGCACTGAAGCTTTCTTT.

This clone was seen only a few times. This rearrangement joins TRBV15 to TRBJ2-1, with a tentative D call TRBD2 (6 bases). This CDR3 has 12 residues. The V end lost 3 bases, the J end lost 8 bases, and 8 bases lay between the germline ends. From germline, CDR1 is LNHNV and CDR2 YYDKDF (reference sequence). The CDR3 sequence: CATSRRGDEQFF. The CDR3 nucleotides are TGTGCCACCAGCAGGCGGGGAGATGAGCAGTTCTTC.

The CDR3 is CASSAIISGNTIYF. DNA of the CDR3: TGCGCCAGCAGCGCGATCATCTCTGGAAACACCATATATTTT. V and J are TRBV10-2 and TRBJ1-3; D call uncertain. Germline V lookup: CDR1 WSHSY, CDR2 SAAADI. CDR3 length: 14 amino acids. Trimming took off 6 bases at V and 0 bases at J, with 9 bases between the two ends.

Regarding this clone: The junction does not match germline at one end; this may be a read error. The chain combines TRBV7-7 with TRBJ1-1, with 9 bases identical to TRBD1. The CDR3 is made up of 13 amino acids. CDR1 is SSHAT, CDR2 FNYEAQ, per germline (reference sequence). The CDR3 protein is CASSPDRGHEAFF. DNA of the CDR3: TGTGCTAGCAGCCCGGACAGGGGCCATGAAGCTTTCTTT.

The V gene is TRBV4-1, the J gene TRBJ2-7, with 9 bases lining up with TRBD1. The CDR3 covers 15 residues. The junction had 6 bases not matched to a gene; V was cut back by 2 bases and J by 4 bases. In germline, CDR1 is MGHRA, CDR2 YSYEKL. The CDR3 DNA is TGCGCCAGCAGCCAACAGGGACAGGGATTATACGAGCAGTACTTC. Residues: CASSQQGQGLYEQYF.

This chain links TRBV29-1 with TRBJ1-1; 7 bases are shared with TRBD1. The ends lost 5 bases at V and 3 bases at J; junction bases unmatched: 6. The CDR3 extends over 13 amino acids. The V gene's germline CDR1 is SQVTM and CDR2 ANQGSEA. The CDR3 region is CSVQEGAHTEAFF. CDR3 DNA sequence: TGCAGCGTTCAGGAGGGGGCTCACACTGAAGCTTTCTTT. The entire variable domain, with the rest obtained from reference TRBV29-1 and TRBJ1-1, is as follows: SAVISQKPSRDICQRGTSLTIQCQVDSQVTMMFWYRQQPGQSLTLIATANQGSEATYESGFVIDKFPISRPNLTFSTLTVSNMSPEDSSIYLCSVQEGAHTEAFFGQGTRLTVV.